This T cell receptor (beta chain) was sequenced during a study of T-cell memory formation after mild COVID-19 (dated by TCRdb to the early 2020s). About the study as a whole: TCR sequence clusters from the two donors were found to be largely donor specific. In a couple of donors, T-cell clones that expanded and contracted after mild COVID-19 were tracked by sequencing TCRalpha and TCRbeta repertoires over time. The cohort was made up of two young adult volunteers, one female and one male, who were previously healthy. What the study reported, not specific to this receptor: Only a couple of mild cases were covered in the study, and larger cohorts including severe cases with pre-infection samples were considered necessary. Contracting CD4+ clones appeared mostly in the CM and EM memory subsets, whereas CD8+ clones were enriched in EMRA. Some responding clones were detected in pre-infection memory, suggesting pre-existing cross-reactive memory T cells joined the SARS-CoV-2 response. SARS-CoV-2 specificity of the second-wave clones peaking on day 37 was not confirmed. Clones that contracted from day 15 to 85 showed balanced CD4/CD8 phenotypes, whereas a second wave of clones that expanded from day 15 to 37 leaned towards CD4+.

Ficoll-Paque density gradient centrifugation was used to isolate PBMCs. The data were produced on an Illumina NovaSeq 6000. Using 5'RACE with constant-segment primers, TCRalpha and TCRbeta cDNA libraries were constructed, with sample barcodes and unique molecular identifiers added in the process. Trizol reagent was used to extract RNA from every sample. Amplification of the libraries took two PCR steps, and the second step added a second sample barcode plus Illumina TruSeq adapters. The libraries were sequenced on an Illumina NovaSeq using 2 x 150 bp paired-end reads. The original methods were these. Reads were demultiplexed and collapsed into UMI-guided consensus sequences with migec v1.2.7. Using mixcr v2.1.11, UMI consensuses were aligned to TRA and TRB V and J templates and then assembled into clonotypes. A clonotype was counted as expanded or contracted only if both edgeR and NoisET called the change significant, with noise models trained on biological replicates. edgeR calls used a false discovery rate-adjusted p below 0.01 and a log2 fold-change threshold of 1. As an exploratory analysis of dynamics, PCA with hierarchical clustering was applied to max-normalized trajectories of the 1000 most abundant clonotypes. Separately sequenced CD4+ and CD8+ repertoires were used to assign a CD4 or CD8 phenotype to each responding clone. TCRdb handled the public reads itself, with Q25 trimming in fastp and clone calling in MiXCR, and kept productive beta chains. Each entry merges the rows of one CDR3 protein and shows their most common DNA and genes. These V and J calls originate from TCRdb's pipeline instead of the authors' own analysis. This sample comprises 540,000 or so distinct CDR3 sequences, roughly 22% of them detected only once. The ten largest clonotypes hold 9.5% to 15% of the sample.

V and J are truncated by 5 bases and 0 bases respectively, leaving an intervening sequence of 11 bases. CDR1 DFQATT and CDR2 SNEGSKA were looked up in the germline V gene (reference sequence). From the cysteine through the phenylalanine, the CDR3 covers 14 amino acids. Only CDR3 DNA remains: 42 bases, in frame from the first base. This clonotype was counted a few times. Its antigen remains undetermined. The sample holds no much larger clone one base away, and base qualities are not on file. This TCR derives from an adult woman who had mild COVID-19 (a few samples of this study predate the infection). The sample titles of this study are shuffled in the database, so cell type and time point are left out; the donor was told from shared clones. Sample: PBMCs or a T cell subset sorted from them (not recorded which). The chain uses TRBV20-1 and TRBJ1-5; perhaps TRBD1 is the D gene, with 6 bases matching. CDR3 loop: CSADTGNSNQPQHF. The DNA sequence is TGCAGTGCTGATACAGGGAATAGCAATCAGCCCCAGCATTTT.